The 8 T cell receptor beta chains below were found in one sample sequenced in a study of T-cell reconstitution after alpha-beta-depleted transplantation in children. Preparation of the TCRbeta library was carried out with unique molecular identifiers. From the PCR reads, TCRdb called clonotypes with MiXCR, one entry per CDR3 protein. There are 670,000 or so distinct CDR3 sequences in the sample; around 13% occur only once, and 0.79% lies in the top ten. The sample here was PBMCs, taken before TCRalphabeta/CD19-depleted stem cell transplant. The receptor source for this set is a girl between 2 and 10 years old with congenital amegakaryocytic thrombocytopenia, due to receive a stem cell transplant.

This clonotype showed up many times. The V gene is TRBV9, the J gene TRBJ2-1; TRBD2 matches 13 bases. The germline gives CDR1 SGDLS, CDR2 YYNGEE. This CDR3 contains 16 residues. J gave up 3 bases and V 7 bases, and 7 bases lay outside the gene matches. As DNA, the CDR3 is TGTGCCAGCGGGACTAGCGGGACCAATCTCTACAATGAGCAGTTCTTC. It specifies CASGTSGTNLYNEQFF.

This clonotype was observed many times. The chain carries TRBV28 and TRBJ1-5, with D possibly matching TRBD1 (6 bases). Germline V CDR1 and CDR2: MDHEN, SYDVKM. V shed 3 bases and J shed 5 bases, with 11 bases lying between them. This CDR3 has 14 amino acids. In DNA form, the CDR3 reads TGTGCCAGCAGTTTGGGGGACACCCATCAGCCCCAGCATTTT. Its protein is CASSLGDTHQPQHF.

This clonotype was seen a few times. The V call is TRBV3-1, the J call TRBJ2-1; D gene ambiguous. Trimming left V 6 bases short and J 9 bases short, with 21 bases between. The length of the CDR3 is 15 residues. Per germline, CDR1 LGHDT and CDR2 YNNKEL (reference sequence). This chain's CDR3 is CASRDTSLPLAEQFF. CDR3 bases: TGTGCCAGCAGAGATACCTCCCTACCATTGGCTGAGCAGTTCTTC.

This clonotype was observed at least ten times. The chain joins TRBV10-2 to TRBJ2-3; 7 nucleotides line up with TRBD2. V dropped 0 bases and J dropped 5; count of bases not matched to a gene: 8. Germline CDR1 WSHSY, CDR2 SAAADI. CDR3 size: 16 residues. DNA for the CDR3: TGCGCCAGCAGTGAGTCATCCGGGACTAACCTAGATACGCAGTATTTT. It yields the protein CASSESSGTNLDTQYF.

There are many counts of this clonotype. This sequence joins TRBV5-1 and TRBJ2-7, with D perhaps TRBD1 or TRBD2 (5 bases each). The germline V gene has CDR1 SGHRS and CDR2 YFSETQ. The CDR3 has 14 residues. V gave up 4 bases and J gave up 3 bases, with 14 bases separating them. CDR3 bases: TGCGCCAGCAGCGTGGGGACGGAAAACTACGAGCAGTACTTC. Protein: CASSVGTENYEQYF.

This clonotype has a handful of counts. The V and J genes are TRBV10-3 and TRBJ2-7; 7 bases fit TRBD1. V lost 4 bases and J lost 1; bases outside the gene matches: 10. The CDR3 has 16 residues. The germline gives CDR1 ENHRY, CDR2 SYGVKD. The CDR3 nucleotides read TGTGCCATCAGTGGTACAGGACAGGAGAAATCCTACGAGCAGTACTTC. It specifies CAISGTGQEKSYEQYF.

This sequence joins TRBV15 and TRBJ1-2; 8 bases are a match to TRBD1. V shed 8 bases and J 4 bases; nucleotides not matched to a gene: 9. Germline V gene sequence: CDR1 LNHNV, CDR2 YYDKDF (reference sequence). The CDR3 consists of 14 residues. CDR3: CATCLGDRGYGYTF. Written as DNA, the CDR3 is TGTGCCACCTGCCTAGGTGACAGGGGCTATGGCTACACCTTC.

This clonotype was counted many times. The rearrangement links TRBV5-1 to TRBJ2-2, with 9 bases lining up with TRBD2. The trim removed 4 bases at V and 1 base at J, leaving 2 bases unmatched. This CDR3 region has 15 residues. Per germline, CDR1 SGHRS and CDR2 YFSETQ. The CDR3 is CASSLSGRNTGELFF. The CDR3 DNA reads TGCGCCAGCAGCCTTAGCGGGAGGAACACCGGGGAGCTGTTTTTT.